In this sample, the clone carrying this T cell receptor beta chain turned up many times. Using MiXCR, TCRdb reanalyzed the PCR reads. The table has more than 90,000 clones, about 12% seen once. The CDR3 runs 12 residues. The V gene lost 4 bases and the J gene lost 6 bases, with 9 bases spanning the gap. Germline-derived CDR1 and CDR2 are DFQATT and SNEGSKA (reference sequence). This specimen belongs to a study of metastatic and nonmetastatic thyroid tumors. Not a single patient had been given any form of treatment at any point before undergoing thyroid surgery. The sequence came from a female donor with papillary thyroid cancer or a benign thyroid nodule (not recorded which). Some clones in this sample may be carry-over from other donors' samples. V usage is TRBV20-1 and J usage is TRBJ2-2; D ambiguous. The sample taken for sequencing was blood. CDR3 residues: CSAKVSPGELFF. Here the CDR3 DNA reads TGCAGTGCTAAGGTTTCCCCCGGGGAGCTGTTTTTT.